These T cell receptor beta chains were read from a single sample in a study of shared clonotypes between healthy human individuals. Sequencing was performed with immunoSEQ multiplex PCR; in TCRdb, only in-frame clones are kept and a portion is missing. The data contain roughly 700,000 clones, about 74% of them seen just once; the ten biggest clones take up around 1.6%. Sequencing was carried out using memory CD4+ T cells sorted from blood. Receptors originate from a woman aged 30 to 39 in good health. Both conserved end residues are part of each CDR3. D genes are given only for firm matches.

J gene | D gene | V gene | CDR3 protein
TRBJ2-1 | - | TRBV7-4 | CASSGWTTYNEQFF
TRBJ1-2 | - | TRBV6-1 | CASEVDRRYGYTF
TRBJ1-2 | - | TRBV10-1 | CASSDFTSYGYTF
TRBJ2-4 | - | TRBV21-1 | CASSKWAVWAKNIQYF
TRBJ2-1 | - | TRBV29-1 | CSATQGSSYNEQFF
TRBJ2-6 | TRBD2 | TRBV15 | CATSREGGAGANVLTF
TRBJ2-1 | TRBD2 | TRBV9 | CASSGGRAPFYEQFF
TRBJ1-3 | - | TRBV5-1 | CASSPMPGTAGNTIYF
TRBJ2-7 | - | TRBV2 | CASSEPYSPYEQYF
TRBJ2-5 | - | TRBV4-1 | CASSQVGLGQETQYF
TRBJ1-2 | - | TRBV6-1 | CASSETQGLGYTF
TRBJ1-4 | - | TRBV5-5 | CASSFGTLRLFF
TRBJ2-6 | TRBD1 | TRBV28 | CASRRGQGAAGANVLTF
TRBJ2-7 | TRBD2 | TRBV11-2 | CASSRSGLPYEQYF
TRBJ2-1 | - | TRBV7-3 | CASSLSTSLYNEQFF
TRBJ2-1 | - | TRBV18 | CASSPRENEQFF
TRBJ2-7 | - | TRBV13 | CASSWGRGYEQYF
TRBJ1-5 | - | TRBV10-3 | CAISESRGRSNQPQHF
TRBJ2-5 | - | TRBV19 | CASSIGGGAGETQYF
TRBJ2-7 | - | TRBV25-1 | CASVDGAGRGMEQYF
TRBJ2-3 | TRBD2 | TRBV5-1 | CASSKAGAADTQYF
TRBJ2-1 | - | TRBV7-2 | CASSFRVRQEQFF
TRBJ2-5 | - | TRBV2 | CASSETGSIRGETQYF
TRBJ1-4 | - | TRBV5-1 | CASSLSGMGNEKLFF
TRBJ2-1 | TRBD2 | TRBV6-4 | CASSEGTSVHLKFF
TRBJ2-3 | TRBD2 | TRBV29-1 | CSAELAGSTDTQYF
TRBJ1-1 | - | TRBV5-4 | CASSVGGGREAFF
TRBJ1-2 | - | TRBV18 | CATINGANYGYTF
TRBJ2-1 | TRBD2 | TRBV15 | CATIHRAGSSYNEQFF
TRBJ2-3 | - | TRBV7-9 | CASSLSDTQYF
TRBJ2-1 | - | TRBV11-3 | CASSKGVGGSYNEQFF
TRBJ2-7 | - | TRBV4-1 | CASSPSGLSSYEQYF
TRBJ1-1 | - | TRBV27 | CASSFQQWGRGTEAFF
TRBJ2-5 | - | TRBV28 | CASSVTAETQYF
TRBJ2-1 | TRBD2 | TRBV5-6 | CASRKPSTPREGGNEQFF
TRBJ1-1 | TRBD1 | TRBV5-1 | CASSLVRGQTEAFF
TRBJ2-2 | - | TRBV7-9 | CASSLVVRTGELFF
TRBJ2-7 | TRBD2 | TRBV10-3 | CAISESGKNYEQYF
TRBJ2-1 | - | TRBV25-1 | CASSDQGLSYNEQFF
TRBJ2-7 | TRBD2 | TRBV7-9 | CASSLAAGVDEQYF
TRBJ2-1 | - | TRBV5-1 | CASSLLGGIGSYNEQFF
TRBJ1-5 | TRBD1 | TRBV18 | CASSGTGGHQPQHF